This T cell receptor beta chain was profiled in a study of cytomegalovirus exposure and HLA in healthy donors. Overall study: Findings of an earlier analysis included more than 90 million unique TCR beta sequences from roughly 200 million T cells. Broader study findings: When a later analysis was performed, an Asian-associated ancestry cluster reportedly had fewer N-insertions than the roughly 640-donor mean. When the data were analyzed later, several of the most significant clusters appeared to be linked to common viral pathogens.

Of note for this clone: Its antigen is unidentified.

Between the trimmed V and J ends, which lost 5 bases and 2 bases, there was a span of 9 bases. CDR1 and CDR2 from the germline V gene are SGHTA and FQGNSA. The CDR3 totals 13 residues. As for the donors, each was a healthy bone marrow donor. 60 Vbeta and 13 Jbeta primers were used in PCR. The table came from immunoSEQ multiplex PCR; TCRdb's copy has only in-frame clones and leaves some out. Found here are 150,000 to 200,000 clones, approximately 80% of them singletons; the top ten hold roughly 1.5%. This clonotype was obtained from a young man in good health and CMV-seronegative. The V and J genes are TRBV7-2 and TRBJ1-2, with D possibly matching TRBD1 (6 bases). Sequencing was performed on PBMCs. CDR3 protein: CASSPGQNYGYTF. DNA of the CDR3: TGTGCCAGCAGCCCCGGACAGAACTATGGCTACACCTTC.